This entry concerns a single TCR beta chain. Its antigen target is currently unknown. It has no much larger one-base neighbor in the sample; base qualities were not kept. This sample is part of a study of CD8+ T cells in alopecia areata (dated by TCRdb to the late 2010s). A note on the overall study: The treated patients, all with moderate-to-severe alopecia areata, were enrolled in an open-label pilot trial of oral tofacitinib given at 5 to 10 mg twice daily. Tofacitinib was administered for 6 to 18 months, and 6 months of follow-up off drug were then conducted to assess delayed response and recurrence. In treated patients, disease severity was measured using the SALT score, which gives the percentage of scalp surface area affected. To study T cell clonal expansion in alopecia areata, the researchers applied high-throughput TCRbeta sequencing to both the C3H/HeJ mouse model and human patients. Human TCRbeta sequencing covered scalp tissue and sorted CD4+ and CD8+ peripheral blood T cells from patchy and totalis/universalis alopecia areata patients and healthy controls. Biopsies were taken from tofacitinib-treated patients at baseline and at 4 and 24 weeks of treatment, and a later scalp biopsy was taken in several of the tofacitinib-treated patients. Scalp clonality was compared among normal scalp (n=4), patchy alopecia areata scalp (n=8), and alopecia totalis/universalis scalp (n=8). RNA was obtained with the PAXgene miRNA kit for fixed scalp, the miRNeasy kit for PBMCs, and the RNeasy kit for mouse skin. Amplification of TCRbeta CDR3 regions was done by immunoSEQ multiplex PCR using 35 Vbeta forward primers and 13 Jbeta reverse primers. What the authors observed across the whole study: Scalp clonality and the number of expanded CD8+ clones among the top 100 scalp clones were significantly decreased by tofacitinib. Lesional scalp, especially in alopecia totalis/universalis, showed higher clonality and more expanded CD8+ clones than normal scalp, suggesting antigenic drive. Because the treated cohort was small and had only one nonresponder, larger studies are needed to examine links between baseline CD8+ expansion and response. During tofacitinib treatment, many expanded lesional clones stuck around in both scalp and blood, and this persistence may partly explain why relapse happens after treatment is stopped. Shared TCR sequences between patients were less evident than in mice, which may be partly attributable to HLA diversity in the patient population. Resident alphabeta T cells in normal human skin are also sequenced, complicating scalp TCR repertoire analysis, unlike mouse skin dominated by gammadelta T cells.

Trimming takes 3 bases from V and 1 base from J, and the germline ends sit 7 bases apart. Per the germline V gene, MGHRA is the CDR1 and YSYEKL is the CDR2. Measured from the cysteine to the phenylalanine, the CDR3 is 14 residues long. The only DNA kept is the CDR3, 42 bases in frame from the first base. Libraries were constructed by the immunoSEQ multiplex PCR assay. RNA was extracted from all samples and reverse transcribed into cDNA as template for TCR sequencing. First-strand cDNA was synthesized using SuperScript III with a 2:1 mix of oligo-dT and random hexamers. Amplification bias was assessed with a synthetic immune receptor repertoire, and residual bias was removed computationally. From the authors' description of their analysis: After raw reads were preprocessed to remove errors, the CDR3 was defined following IMGT conventions as running from the conserved cysteine to phenylalanine. Clonality was calculated as 1 minus Shannon entropy normalized by log2 of the number of productive unique TCRs. Scalp TCRbeta sequences were cross-referenced with sorted blood CD4 and CD8 repertoires so that the CD4 or CD8 identity of scalp clones could be inferred. Entries here come from immuneACCESS through TCRdb and include only in-frame sequences with V and J called. Some clones fail to appear in such tables; in the studies checked, an unresolved V gene covers under half of the shortfall, and the cause of the remainder is unknown. That table supplies the V and J calls and clone size; D and trimming were determined from the DNA. The sample table lists about 300,000 clones, about 62% of them with a count of one. The biggest ten clones account for approximately 1.8% of the sample.

The time point tag for this specimen amounts to: roughly 24 weeks on oral tofacitinib. Read against the paper, the sample's treatment or condition label means: oral pan-JAK inhibitor, 5-10 mg twice daily. From alopecia areata patients, peripheral blood was collected along with lesional scalp punch biopsies. PBMCs were isolated by density centrifugation and stained for CD3, CD4 and CD8, after which CD4+ and CD8+ T cells were sorted on a FACSAria. This specimen consisted of CD4+ T cells sorted from blood, obtained at week 24, from a patient treated with tofacitinib. The sequence joins TRBV4-1 to TRBJ1-5; the D gene assignment is ambiguous. The sequence came from a human donor with alopecia areata. In nucleotides, the sequence is TGCGCCAGCAGCCATCCGGAGAGCAATCAGCCCCAGCATTTT. Translated, it reads CASSHPESNQPQHF.